The 13 T cell receptor beta chains given below trace back to one sample, sequenced in a study of OX40 agonist ivuxolimab in advanced cancers. Clones were read by immunoSEQ multiplex PCR, and TCRdb kept only the in-frame ones, dropping some. Of 71,000 or so clones listed, about 93% are singletons. The starting material was CD4+ or CD8+ T cells sorted from blood, obtained in a trial of the OX40 agonist ivuxolimab. All receptors come from an adult with an advanced solid tumor such as melanoma, head and neck, liver or kidney cancer.

The V call is TRBV27, the J call TRBJ1-3, with no clear D. The CDR3 extends over 15 amino acids. Germline CDR1 MNHEY, CDR2 SMNVEV (reference sequence). Trimming removed 5 bases at V and 0 bases at J, with 11 bases between. CDR3 in amino acids: CASSRLGNSGNTIYF. As DNA, the CDR3 is TGTGCCAGCAGTCGTCTGGGAAACTCTGGAAACACCATATATTTT.

The V call is TRBV7-2, the J call TRBJ2-5; D is ambiguous. V lost 5 bases, J lost 5 bases, and 12 bases lay in between. Germline values: CDR1 SGHTA, CDR2 FQGNSA. This CDR3 has 13 amino acids. The CDR3 bases are TGTGCCAGCAGCCCCTTTCTGGGGGAGACCCAGTACTTC. Translated, it gives CASSPFLGETQYF.

The genes are TRBV6-5 and TRBJ2-1; D is perhaps TRBD1 (5 bases). Per the germline V gene, CDR1 is MNHEY and CDR2 is SVGAGI. The V end was cut by 8 bases, the J end by 2 bases, with 13 bases between. The CDR3 consists of 14 residues. The CDR3 loop is CASGQGLPYNEQFF. The CDR3 DNA is TGTGCCAGCGGTCAGGGTTTACCCTACAATGAGCAGTTCTTC.

The rearrangement links TRBV5-1 to TRBJ1-1, with D perhaps TRBD1 (5 bases). This CDR3 is built from 14 residues. Germline CDR1 reads SGHRS; CDR2 reads YFSETQ. Trimming cost V 1 base and J 3 bases, with 10 bases left between them. CDR3 residues: CASSLTGLYTEAFF. The CDR3 DNA is TGCGCCAGCAGCTTGACAGGACTCTACACTGAAGCTTTCTTT.

By frequency in the sample, this clone is medium-sized. The chain combines TRBV5-1 with TRBJ2-5, with D unclear. The V gene lost 2 bases and the J gene lost 5 bases, with 7 bases spanning the gap. CDR1 and CDR2 (germline): SGHRS, YFSETQ. This CDR3 contains 12 residues. Here the CDR3 reads CASSLLKETQYF. The CDR3 nucleotides read TGCGCCAGCAGCTTACTCAAGGAGACCCAGTACTTC.

The chain has TRBV7-3 and TRBJ2-1; D is uncertain. Germline lookup yields CDR1 SGHTA and CDR2 FQGTGA. V was clipped by 0 bases and J by 3 bases, with 3 bases between them. This CDR3 has 13 residues. CDR3 in amino acids: CASSLTDYNEQFF. In DNA, the CDR3 is TGTGCCAGCAGCTTAACGGACTACAATGAGCAGTTCTTC.

The chain joins TRBV11-2 to TRBJ2-7, with D perhaps matching TRBD1 (6 bases). Germline V lookup: CDR1 SGHAT, CDR2 FQNNGV. This CDR3 is 16 amino acids long. Deletions cut 3 bases from V and 2 bases from J, with 17 bases between. The CDR3 spells CASSLIKGVGAYEQYF. CDR3 coding DNA: TGTGCCAGCAGCTTGATTAAGGGGGTTGGCGCCTACGAGCAGTACTTC.

The chain recombines TRBV6-5 with TRBJ1-1, with a weak D call TRBD1 (5 bases). Trimming removed 5 bases at V and 2 bases at J, with 9 bases between. This CDR3 spans 13 amino acids. Germline CDR1 reads MNHEY; CDR2 reads SVGAGI. CDR3 DNA sequence: TGTGCCAGCAGTCCGGGACTCAACACTGAAGCTTTCTTT. It specifies CASSPGLNTEAFF.

The chain employs TRBV5-1 and TRBJ2-3; 8 bases agree with TRBD2. This CDR3 spans 14 amino acids. V gave up 2 bases and J gave up 1 base; unmatched junction bases: 0. Germline CDR1 reads SGHRS; CDR2 reads YFSETQ. CDR3: CASSFSGGTDTQYF. The CDR3 DNA reads TGCGCCAGCAGCTTTAGCGGGGGCACAGATACGCAGTATTTT.

The V and J genes are TRBV5-5 and TRBJ1-2; possibly TRBD1 for D (5 bases). This CDR3 has 14 residues. Germline lookup yields CDR1 SGHKS and CDR2 YYEKEE (reference sequence). Trimming left V 4 bases short and J 2 bases short, with 12 bases between. In nucleotides, the CDR3 is TGTGCCAGCAGCCCGCCCGACAGCAACTATGGCTACACCTTC. Translating gives CASSPPDSNYGYTF.

This clone qualifies as medium-sized. The chain joins TRBV25-1 to TRBJ1-2; no firm D call. CDR3 length: 16 amino acids. The germline CDR1 and CDR2 sequences are MGHDK and SYGVNS. The ends were cut back, 5 bases at V and 2 bases at J, with 18 bases in the middle. Written as DNA, the CDR3 is TGTGCCAGCAGTAGGGCAGACCTTTGGCTGAACTATGGCTACACCTTC. Its translation: CASSRADLWLNYGYTF.

The CDR3 loop reads CASSQVGMNTEAFF. CDR3 in DNA: TGCGCCAGCAGCCAAGTGGGGATGAACACTGAAGCTTTCTTT. The V and J genes are TRBV4-1 and TRBJ1-1; D is uncertain. V was clipped by 1 base and J by 0 bases, with 6 bases between them. CDR1 is MGHRA and CDR2 is YSYEKL in the germline V gene. This CDR3 contains 14 residues.

This clone was recorded a few times. The chain is built from TRBV4-1 and TRBJ1-5, with D unresolved. This CDR3 contains 15 residues. Trimming cost V 5 bases and J 0 bases, with 11 bases left between them. Germline-derived CDR1 and CDR2 are MGHRA and YSYEKL. Here the CDR3 reads CASSTDQYSNQPQHF. The CDR3 nucleotides read TGCGCCAGCAGCACAGATCAATATAGCAATCAGCCCCAGCATTTT.